These 24 T cell receptor beta chains were sequenced from one sample in a study of blood T cell repertoires in COVID-19. Libraries were prepared by immunoSEQ multiplex PCR; TCRdb keeps only in-frame clonotypes and omits some of them. Of under 200,000 clones listed, 70% to 85% are singletons. Sequences were obtained from peripheral blood. Receptors originate from a man between 60 and 75 years old who had recovered from COVID-19.

The CDR3 loop is CASSGTRTGGNTGELFF. The CDR3 DNA sequence: TGTGCCAGTAGTGGGACCCGGACAGGGGGAAACACCGGGGAGCTGTTTTTT. The chain links TRBV19 to TRBJ2-2, with 10 nucleotides matching TRBD1. CDR1 and CDR2 from the germline V gene are LNHDA and SQIVND (reference sequence). V was clipped by 5 bases and J by 2 bases; unmatched bases: 8. CDR3 size: 17 residues.

The rearrangement joins TRBV19 to TRBJ2-1; 11 bases are a match to TRBD1. Germline trimming cut 4 bases from V and 8 bases from J; bases unmatched to any gene: 7. The CDR3 runs to 15 residues. Germline-derived CDR1 and CDR2 are LNHDA and SQIVND (reference sequence). In DNA form, the CDR3 reads TGTGCCAGTAGTAAGGACAGGGGGCGGGCGGATGAGCAGTTCTTC. Translation gives CASSKDRGRADEQFF.

This chain links TRBV5-1 with TRBJ2-3; TRBD2 matches 9 bases. The CDR3 covers 19 residues. The germline V gene has CDR1 SGHRS and CDR2 YFSETQ. J was trimmed by 0 bases and V by 1 base; bases with no gene match: 12. CDR3 in amino acids: CASSLPPAGGPPSTDTQYF. For the CDR3, the DNA is TGCGCCAGCAGCTTGCCCCCAGCGGGGGGTCCCCCTAGCACAGATACGCAGTATTTT.

This clone was seen only once. This chain connects TRBV11-2 to TRBJ1-2; TRBD1 might be the D (6 bases). The ends were cut back, 5 bases at V and 4 bases at J, with 11 bases in the middle. The CDR3 consists of 13 residues. Germline CDR1 SGHAT, CDR2 FQNNGV. The CDR3 loop is CASSTGYSYGYTF. In DNA, the CDR3 is TGTGCCAGCAGCACAGGGTATAGCTATGGCTACACCTTC.

With respect to this clone: The same CDR3 is also encoded by other DNA sequences in this sample. This rearrangement joins TRBV24-1 to TRBJ2-2; tentative D call: TRBD1 (6 bases). The CDR3 is 13 residues long. Trimming cost V 10 bases and J 2 bases, with 10 bases left between them. Per the germline V gene, CDR1 is KGHDR and CDR2 is SFDVKD. CDR3 loop: CATGTSNTGELFF. The CDR3 region has the DNA TGTGCCACTGGGACATCAAACACCGGGGAGCTGTTTTTT.

The rearrangement uses TRBV19 and TRBJ2-5, with D perhaps matching TRBD2 (6 bases). V lost 7 bases and J 3 bases, leaving 12 bases between the germline ends. This CDR3 is built from 13 residues. Germline V gene lookup returns CDR1 LNHDA and CDR2 SQIVND (reference sequence). CDR3 region: CASMEGGEETQYF. The CDR3 DNA reads as TGTGCCAGTATGGAGGGCGGAGAAGAGACCCAGTACTTC.

The J gene is TRBJ2-7, the V gene TRBV5-6; 9 nucleotides agree with TRBD2. The length of the CDR3 is 17 residues. Looked up from germline, CDR1 is SGHDT and CDR2 is YYEEEE. J lost 3 bases, V lost 5 bases, and 15 bases had no gene match. The CDR3 DNA is TGTGCCAGCAGTCCCGGCCCGCGGGGGGGGGACCTCTACGAGCAGTACTTC. This gives the protein CASSPGPRGGDLYEQYF.

This rearrangement joins TRBV5-6 to TRBJ1-1; TRBD1 is a possible D gene (6 bases). The V end was cut by 4 bases, the J end by 4 bases, with 8 bases between. The V gene's germline CDR1 is SGHDT and CDR2 YYEEEE. The CDR3 totals 12 residues. DNA for the CDR3: TGTGCCAGCAGCATCAGGGGCACTGAAGCTTTCTTT. It encodes CASSIRGTEAFF.

This chain joins TRBV27 and TRBJ1-5; the D gene is possibly TRBD1 (6 bases). The CDR3 runs to 14 residues. Trimming took 3 bases from V and 5 from J, leaving 11 bases between them. CDR1 and CDR2 from the germline V gene are MNHEY and SMNVEV (reference sequence). The CDR3 loop reads CASSFFRGYQPQHF. CDR3 sequence (DNA): TGTGCCAGCAGTTTCTTCAGGGGTTATCAGCCCCAGCATTTT.

Ten or more counts support this clone. This chain joins TRBV4-3 and TRBJ1-1, with D possibly being TRBD1 (6 bases). The germline V and J ends were trimmed by 0 bases and 4 bases, with 15 bases remaining between them. Per germline, CDR1 LGHNA and CDR2 YSLEER. This CDR3 spans 16 amino acids. CDR3 in DNA: TGCGCCAGCAGCCAAGATAGTGGGGGCTGGGGCACTGAAGCTTTCTTT. It translates to CASSQDSGGWGTEAFF.

The rearrangement links TRBV6-6 to TRBJ1-2; D remains ambiguous. Trimming took 7 bases from V and 6 from J, leaving 12 bases between them. The CDR3 runs 12 residues. Germline V gene data show CDR1 as MNHNY and CDR2 as SVGAGI (reference sequence). The chain's CDR3 is CASKKGDDGYTF. The CDR3 DNA reads as TGTGCCAGCAAAAAGGGAGACGATGGCTACACCTTC.

The table lists this clone with a count of one. The chain uses TRBV9 and TRBJ2-2; 9 nucleotides line up with TRBD2. The germline gives CDR1 SGDLS, CDR2 YYNGEE. With V trimmed by 4 bases and J by 7 bases, 17 bases remained unmatched. The CDR3 contains 18 residues. CDR3 sequence: CASSPHKGGGVFGGELFF. In DNA form, the CDR3 reads TGTGCCAGCAGCCCCCATAAAGGCGGGGGGGTTTTCGGCGGGGAGCTGTTTTTT.

This rearrangement joins TRBV5-1 to TRBJ1-4, with a tentative D call TRBD1 (6 bases). The length of the CDR3 is 15 residues. Per the germline V gene, CDR1 is SGHRS and CDR2 is YFSETQ. V was trimmed by 4 bases and J by 3 bases, leaving 13 bases between them. As DNA, the CDR3 is TGCGCCAGCAGCATAGGACAGCGGTCTAATGAAAAACTGTTTTTT. Amino acids: CASSIGQRSNEKLFF. The complete variable domain, with remaining parts taken from reference TRBV5-1 and TRBJ1-4, reads KAGVTQTPRYLIKTRGQQVTLSCSPISGHRSVSWYQQTPGQGLQFLFEYFSETQRNKGNFPGRFSGRQFSNSRSEMNVSTLELGDSALYLCASSIGQRSNEKLFFGSGTQLSVL.

This chain connects TRBV11-3 to TRBJ1-1; D gene unclear. The CDR3 runs to 13 residues. Trimming pared 4 bases from V and 5 bases from J, leaving 11 bases between. Germline V gives CDR1 SGHNT, CDR2 YENEEA. CDR3 region: CASSWSRETEAFF. CDR3 sequence (DNA): TGTGCCAGCAGCTGGAGTCGGGAGACTGAAGCTTTCTTT.

The rearrangement joins TRBV5-8 to TRBJ2-3, with TRBD1 matching over 9 bases. CDR1 SGHTS and CDR2 YDEGEE come from the germline V gene. V lost 2 bases, J lost 4 bases, and 8 bases stayed unmatched. This CDR3 contains 16 residues. The CDR3 sequence: CASSLGQGIRADTQYF. In DNA form, the CDR3 reads TGTGCCAGCAGCTTAGGACAGGGGATTAGAGCAGATACGCAGTATTTT.

This clone occurred a few times. The chain has TRBV7-2 and TRBJ1-2; no clear D gene. Looked up from germline, CDR1 is SGHTA and CDR2 is FQGNSA. The ends were cut back, 4 bases at V and 8 bases at J, with 17 bases in the middle. The CDR3 contains 14 residues. CDR3 DNA: TGTGCCAGCAGCTCCGCTCCGGGGATTAGGGGCTACACCTTC. Translating gives CASSSAPGIRGYTF. The entire variable domain, with the rest obtained from reference TRBV7-2 and TRBJ1-2, is as follows: GAGVSQSPSNKVTEKGKDVELRCDPISGHTALYWYRQSLGQGLEFLIYFQGNSAPDKSGLPSDRFSAERTGGSVSTLTIQRTQQEDSAVYLCASSSAPGIRGYTFGSGTRLTVV.

The chain combines TRBV2 with TRBJ2-5; no clear D. Between the trimmed V and J ends, which lost 6 bases and 5 bases, there was a span of 13 bases. The germline gives CDR1 SNHLY, CDR2 FYNNEI. The CDR3 runs 13 residues. The CDR3 loop reads CASRVARLETQYF. The CDR3 DNA sequence: TGTGCCAGCAGAGTAGCTCGATTGGAGACCCAGTACTTC.

The chain links TRBV30 to TRBJ2-7; 7 nucleotides agree with TRBD1. The CDR3 extends over 16 amino acids. Germline assignment: CDR1 GTSNPN and CDR2 SVGIG (reference sequence). V shed 1 base, J shed 6 bases, and the junction held 15 bases outside the gene matches. CDR3 amino acids: CAWSGQGTARGGEQYF. The CDR3 bases are TGTGCCTGGAGTGGCCAAGGGACAGCCAGAGGGGGCGAGCAGTACTTC.

CDR3 sequence (DNA): TGTGCCAGCAGCCTAAAAACCGGACAAGCTAACTATGGCTACACCTTC. Translating it yields CASSLKTGQANYGYTF. The chain uses TRBV7-2 and TRBJ1-2, with D possibly being TRBD1 (5 bases). The CDR3 consists of 16 residues. CDR1 is SGHTA and CDR2 is FQGNSA in the germline V gene. V lost 5 bases, J lost 0 bases, and 16 bases lay in between.

The gene calls are TRBV7-2 and TRBJ2-3; 8 bases line up with TRBD2. Losses at the gene ends were 4 bases for V and 3 bases for J; bases not matched to a gene: 6. The germline gives CDR1 SGHTA, CDR2 FQGNSA. CDR3 length equals 15 residues. The CDR3 protein is CASSYGGEWTDTQYF. CDR3 nucleotide sequence: TGTGCCAGCAGCTACGGGGGGGAGTGGACAGATACGCAGTATTTT.

The CDR3 DNA reads TGTGCCAGCACCCCTAGGGGTCCCGGGTATGGCTACACCTTC. It encodes CASTPRGPGYGYTF. J is TRBJ1-2 and V is TRBV7-9, with D possibly being TRBD1 (5 bases). Germline V gene data show CDR1 as SEHNR and CDR2 as FQNEAQ (reference sequence). This CDR3 spans 14 amino acids. Trimming cost V 7 bases and J 5 bases, with 17 bases left between them. Filled out from reference TRBV7-9 and TRBJ1-2, the complete variable domain reads DTGVSQNPRHKITKRGQNVTFRCDPISEHNRLYWYRQTLGQGPEFLTYFQNEAQLEKSRLLSDRFSAERPKGSFSTLEIQRTEQGDSAMYLCASTPRGPGYGYTFGSGTRLTVV.

The chain links TRBV19 to TRBJ2-7, with D perhaps TRBD1 (5 bases). CDR3 size: 13 residues. The V gene lost 3 bases and the J gene lost 4 bases, with 10 bases spanning the gap. Germline V gives CDR1 LNHDA, CDR2 SQIVND (reference sequence). The CDR3 protein is CASSMGRSYEQYF. The CDR3 DNA is TGTGCCAGTAGTATGGGGCGCAGTTACGAGCAGTACTTC.

The CDR3 nucleotides are TGTGCCAGCACACCCCGGGGGACGGTCGAGCAGTACTTC. It yields the protein CASTPRGTVEQYF. J is TRBJ2-7 and V is TRBV3-1 (or the pseudogene TRBV3-2), with D possibly matching TRBD2 (6 bases). V was shortened by 7 bases and J by 6 bases, with 16 bases between the two germline ends. Germline loops: CDR1 LGHDT, CDR2 YNNKEL (reference sequence). This CDR3 has 13 amino acids.

V is TRBV5-1 and J is TRBJ2-4, with D perhaps TRBD1 (5 bases). Germline CDR1 SGHRS, CDR2 YFSETQ. CDR3 length: 15 residues. V was cut by 0 bases and J by 2 bases, with 9 bases left in between. The CDR3: CASSLAQGSKNIQYF. The CDR3 nucleotides read TGCGCCAGCAGCTTGGCCCAGGGTTCCAAAAACATTCAGTACTTC. Using reference TRBV5-1 and TRBJ2-4 for the parts outside the CDR3, the full variable domain is KAGVTQTPRYLIKTRGQQVTLSCSPISGHRSVSWYQQTPGQGLQFLFEYFSETQRNKGNFPGRFSGRQFSNSRSEMNVSTLELGDSALYLCASSLAQGSKNIQYFGAGTRLSVL.